The 28 T cell receptor beta chains below were found in one sample sequenced in a study of T cells in Graves' hyperthyroidism and ophthalmopathy. The TCR beta CDR3 regions underwent amplification using RNA transcripts as the source. The TCR CDR3 first-round RT-PCR relied on the HTBI primer set. TCRdb analysed the multiplex PCR reads with MiXCR anew, one entry per CDR3 protein. The table shows a few hundred thousand distinct CDR3 sequences, with approximately 13% occurring only once. The sample was blood. Receptor source: a young man with Graves' hyperthyroidism that later progressed to Graves' ophthalmopathy.

This clonotype was recorded a few times. This sequence joins TRBV27 and TRBJ1-5; D uncertain. CDR3 size: 15 residues. Germline V gene lookup returns CDR1 MNHEY and CDR2 SMNVEV (reference sequence). The V and J ends lost 6 bases and 4 bases respectively, with 16 bases between them. Here the CDR3 reads CASSRMGVLNQPQHF. The CDR3 DNA reads TGTGCCAGCAGCCGAATGGGAGTCTTAAATCAGCCCCAGCATTTT.

This clonotype was seen a handful of times. The CDR3 DNA sequence: TGTGCCAGCAGTCGGGACAGTCGATACACTGAAGCTTTCTTT. The encoded protein is CASSRDSRYTEAFF. The chain recombines TRBV6-1 with TRBJ1-1, with TRBD1 matching 7 bases. The CDR3 extends over 14 amino acids. Germline V gives CDR1 MNHNS, CDR2 SASEGT. J gave up 3 bases and V 5 bases, and 6 bases lay outside the gene matches.

This clonotype has only a few counts. The chain has TRBV7-9 and TRBJ1-2; no firm D call. The CDR3 contains 11 residues. The V end was cut by 5 bases, the J end by 4 bases, with 5 bases between. Germline assignment: CDR1 SEHNR and CDR2 FQNEAQ (reference sequence). CDR3 in DNA: TGTGCCAGCAGCCCCAGCTATGGCTACACCTTC. Translating gives CASSPSYGYTF.

In this sample, this clonotype turned up a few times. A much larger clonotype is one base distant, so this may be a read error. The conserved phenylalanine or tryptophan is not found at the CDR3 terminus, so this likely reflects a read error. This chain joins TRBV6-1 and TRBJ2-5; D may be TRBD2 (5 bases). This CDR3 spans 14 amino acids. The germline CDR1 and CDR2 sequences are MNHNS and SASEGT. Trimming cost V 7 bases and J 1 base, with 13 bases left between them. The chain's CDR3 is CASNLRGVQETQYL. The CDR3 DNA is TGTGCCAGCAACCTACGGGGAGTCCAAGAGACCCAGTACCTC.

The chain recombines TRBV4-1 with TRBJ2-3; 11 positions match TRBD2. Germline V gene data show CDR1 as MGHRA and CDR2 as YSYEKL. After removal of 4 bases from V and 2 bases from J, the junction contained 5 bases not matched to a gene. The CDR3 extends over 16 amino acids. In nucleotides, the CDR3 is TGCGCCAGCAGCCTCACACTAGCGGGGGACACAGATACGCAGTATTTT. Its translation is CASSLTLAGDTDTQYF.

The chain recombines TRBV6-2 or TRBV6-3 with TRBJ2-6, with 9 bases aligning to TRBD2. This CDR3 spans 17 amino acids. Germline assignment: CDR1 MNHEY and CDR2 SVGEGT. J was trimmed by 3 bases and V by 2 bases; bases with no gene match: 5. The CDR3 sequence: CASSYAGGPSGANVLTF. For the CDR3, the DNA is TGTGCCAGCAGTTACGCGGGGGGGCCTAGTGGGGCCAACGTCCTGACTTTC.

This clonotype has ten or more counts. The chain uses TRBV11-3 and TRBJ2-7; 7 bases are a match to TRBD1. V trimming: 5 bases; J trimming: 0 bases; junction bases outside the gene matches: 7. The CDR3 runs to 15 residues. Germline V gene sequence: CDR1 SGHNT, CDR2 YENEEA. The CDR3 bases are TGTGCCAGCAGCCGATTACAGGGGAACTCCTACGAGCAGTACTTC. Encoded protein: CASSRLQGNSYEQYF.

V usage is TRBV4-1 and J usage is TRBJ1-2, with D maybe TRBD1 (6 bases). Germline CDR1 is MGHRA and CDR2 is YSYEKL. V was trimmed by 5 bases and J by 8 bases, leaving 27 bases between them. The CDR3 totals 17 residues. This CDR3 reads CASSEKAGVVGPDGYTF. The CDR3 region has the DNA TGCGCCAGCAGCGAAAAGGCAGGGGTTGTAGGGCCTGACGGCTACACCTTC.

The chain recombines TRBV5-6 with TRBJ1-5; no reliable D call. There are 16 residues in the CDR3. In germline, CDR1 is SGHDT, CDR2 YYEEEE. The V gene lost 4 bases and the J gene lost 1 base, with 15 bases spanning the gap. The CDR3 DNA sequence: TGTGCCAGCAGCGAGTGGGTTGGGGAAAGCAATCAGCCCCAGCATTTT. Its translation is CASSEWVGESNQPQHF.

This clonotype was detected a few times. The V and J genes are TRBV5-1 and TRBJ1-2; D uncertain. The length of the CDR3 is 15 residues. The germline V gene has CDR1 SGHRS and CDR2 YFSETQ. Trimming stripped 0 bases from V and 1 base from J, with 10 bases between. DNA for the CDR3: TGCGCCAGCAGCTTGGCCGAGGACTTTAACTATGGCTACACCTTC. The encoded protein is CASSLAEDFNYGYTF.

The rearrangement uses TRBV20-1 and TRBJ1-1; possibly TRBD1 for D (6 bases). Trimming left V 6 bases short and J 1 base short, with 12 bases between. Germline assignment: CDR1 DFQATT and CDR2 SNEGSKA (reference sequence). The CDR3 spans 13 residues. The CDR3 loop is CSAAWTANTEAFF. CDR3 coding DNA: TGCAGTGCCGCGTGGACAGCGAACACTGAAGCTTTCTTT.

This clonotype was picked up many times. This chain uses TRBV5-1 with TRBJ1-1; D gene uncertain. Germline CDR1 is SGHRS and CDR2 is YFSETQ. Trimming took 4 bases from V and 2 from J, leaving 15 bases between them. This CDR3 region has 15 residues. CDR3 amino acids: CASSLKPDSNTEAFF. CDR3 DNA sequence: TGCGCCAGCAGCCTAAAACCAGACTCCAACACTGAAGCTTTCTTT.

Many counts were recorded for this clonotype. The chain uses TRBV9 and TRBJ1-5, with no clear D. The germline V gene encodes CDR1 SGDLS and CDR2 YYNGEE. CDR3 length: 15 amino acids. V lost 0 bases and J lost 7, with 14 bases in between. The CDR3 DNA is TGTGCCAGCAGCGTAGCCCCGGACGGTAGACAGCCCCAGCATTTT. This translates into CASSVAPDGRQPQHF. Drawing the rest from reference TRBV9 and TRBJ1-5, the complete variable domain is DSGVTQTPKHLITATGQRVTLRCSPRSGDLSVYWYQQSLDQGLQFLIQYYNGEERAKGNILERFSAQQFPDLHSELNLSSLELGDSALYFCASSVAPDGRQPQHFGDGTRLSIL.

This rearrangement joins TRBV5-1 to TRBJ2-2; the D is unclear. V was shortened by 1 base and J by 4 bases, with 8 bases between the two germline ends. Germline CDR1 reads SGHRS; CDR2 reads YFSETQ. The CDR3 contains 14 residues. The DNA of the CDR3 is TGCGCCAGCAGCTTGCAGAGTCGCACCGGGGAGCTGTTTTTT. This translates into CASSLQSRTGELFF.

There are a few counts of this clonotype. V and J are TRBV7-3 and TRBJ2-5; weak D call: TRBD1 (6 bases). The CDR3 has 15 residues. Per germline, CDR1 SGHTA and CDR2 FQGTGA. V was shortened by 2 bases and J by 2 bases, with 12 bases between the two germline ends. In DNA, the CDR3 is TGTGCCAGCAGCTTACTCGGTCAGGGGCAAGAGACCCAGTACTTC. Its translation: CASSLLGQGQETQYF.

The gene calls are TRBV28 and TRBJ1-2; no clear D. V lost 10 bases, J lost 2 bases, and 8 bases lay in between. The length of the CDR3 is 11 residues. Germline V gene lookup returns CDR1 MDHEN and CDR2 SYDVKM. The CDR3: CAISANYGYTF. The CDR3 DNA is TGTGCCATATCTGCCAACTATGGCTACACCTTC.

The table lists this clonotype with many counts. The chain links TRBV20-1 to TRBJ2-1; tentative D call: TRBD2 (6 bases). V was pared by 3 bases and J by 2 bases, with 14 bases between. Looked up from germline, CDR1 is DFQATT and CDR2 is SNEGSKA (reference sequence). The CDR3 sequence is 15 residues long. The CDR3 is CSASLGRGAYNEQFF. CDR3 in DNA: TGCAGTGCTAGTCTTGGGCGGGGAGCCTACAATGAGCAGTTCTTC.

This clonotype was seen repeatedly, ten times or more. The chain has TRBV27 and TRBJ2-2; D perhaps matches TRBD2 (6 bases). CDR3 size: 13 residues. V gave up 6 bases and J gave up 7 bases, with 12 bases separating them. CDR1 and CDR2 (germline): MNHEY, SMNVEV (reference sequence). Here the CDR3 reads CASRAGGNGELFF. In DNA, the CDR3 is TGTGCCAGCAGGGCAGGCGGGAACGGGGAGCTGTTTTTT.

The chain uses TRBV10-3 and TRBJ1-1; possible D gene TRBD1, 5 bases. Trimming took 9 bases from V and 0 from J, leaving 8 bases between them. The V gene's germline CDR1 is ENHRY and CDR2 SYGVKD. The CDR3 contains 12 residues. The DNA for the CDR3 is TGTGCCATGGGGACCCTGAACACTGAAGCTTTCTTT. Amino acids: CAMGTLNTEAFF.

This clonotype was seen at least ten times. The J gene is TRBJ2-1, the V gene TRBV19; a possible D gene is TRBD1 (7 bases). The CDR3 is 16 amino acids. Per the germline V gene, CDR1 is LNHDA and CDR2 is SQIVND (reference sequence). Trimming took off 6 bases at V and 7 bases at J, with 22 bases between the two ends. CDR3 residues: CASRGDSSYGGNEQFF. The CDR3 nucleotides read TGTGCCAGTAGGGGGGACAGTTCCTATGGGGGGAATGAGCAGTTCTTC.

There are a few counts of this clonotype. V and J are TRBV5-1 and TRBJ1-2, with a tentative D call TRBD1 (5 bases). This CDR3 has 16 amino acids. V shed 4 bases and J shed 4 bases, with 20 bases lying between them. The germline V gene has CDR1 SGHRS and CDR2 YFSETQ. CDR3 in amino acids: CASSPGTPPHSYGYTF. The DNA of the CDR3 is TGCGCCAGCAGCCCGGGGACCCCGCCTCACTCCTATGGCTACACCTTC.

Points on this clonotype: A much larger clone differs by one base, so this may be a read error. The J gene is TRBJ2-7, the V gene TRBV4-1; D might be TRBD1 (5 bases). Germline lookup yields CDR1 MGHRA and CDR2 YSYEKL. Trimming cost V 3 bases and J 2 bases, with 17 bases left between them. The CDR3 spans 16 residues. DNA for the CDR3: TGCGCCAGCAGCCACCCCATGGCAGGGTTCACCTACGAGCAGTACTTC. It encodes CASSHPMAGFTYEQYF.

There are many counts of this clonotype. In DNA, the CDR3 is TGCAGTGCTAGAGGAAGGTACTACGAGCAGTACTTC. It translates to CSARGRYYEQYF. The V call is TRBV20-1, the J call TRBJ2-7, with no clear D. Trimming cost V 1 base and J 3 bases, with 7 bases left between them. CDR1 DFQATT and CDR2 SNEGSKA come from the germline V gene (reference sequence). The CDR3 is made up of 12 amino acids.

Only a few counts were recorded for this clonotype. The chain couples TRBV27 to TRBJ1-1; possible D gene TRBD1, 5 bases. The germline V and J ends were trimmed by 3 bases and 8 bases, with 13 bases remaining between them. The CDR3 has 13 amino acids. Germline-derived CDR1 and CDR2 are MNHEY and SMNVEV (reference sequence). For the CDR3, the DNA is TGTGCCAGCAGTTTGGGGCAGGCAATGGAAGCTTTCTTT. Protein sequence: CASSLGQAMEAFF.

This clonotype was observed many times. The rearrangement joins TRBV12-3 or TRBV12-4 to TRBJ1-4; D remains unclear. Trimming pared 3 bases from V and 10 bases from J, leaving 15 bases between. CDR3 size: 14 residues. The CDR3 loop reads CASSLVPLAGKLFF. The CDR3, as DNA: TGTGCCAGCAGTTTGGTCCCCCTCGCGGGAAAACTGTTTTTT.

This clonotype was seen repeatedly, ten times or more. This chain links TRBV7-8 with TRBJ1-5; D unclear. Trimming shortened V by 10 bases and J by 0 bases, and 16 bases separated the two germline ends. The CDR3 loop spans 15 amino acids. Germline CDR1 is SGHVS and CDR2 is FQNEAQ. CDR3 bases: TGTGCCACATCGAGGGTCCCCCTTAGCAATCAGCCCCAGCATTTT. The encoded protein is CATSRVPLSNQPQHF.

At least ten counts were recorded for this clonotype. V usage is TRBV6-1 and J usage is TRBJ2-5, with TRBD2 identical over 13 bases. The CDR3 spans 17 residues. Germline values: CDR1 MNHNS, CDR2 SASEGT. Trimming took 7 bases from V and 2 from J; bases not matched to a gene: 10. This CDR3 is CASTRLAGGRFQETQYF. DNA for the CDR3: TGTGCCAGCACCAGACTAGCGGGGGGTCGCTTTCAAGAGACCCAGTACTTC.

This clonotype occurred many times. This chain connects TRBV12-3 or TRBV12-4 to TRBJ1-6; no clear D. Trimming left V 4 bases short and J 10 bases short, with 14 bases between. The CDR3 contains 14 residues. The DNA for the CDR3 is TGTGCCAGCAGTTCCGCGCCCTCGGGGTCACCCCTCCACTTT. As protein: CASSSAPSGSPLHF.